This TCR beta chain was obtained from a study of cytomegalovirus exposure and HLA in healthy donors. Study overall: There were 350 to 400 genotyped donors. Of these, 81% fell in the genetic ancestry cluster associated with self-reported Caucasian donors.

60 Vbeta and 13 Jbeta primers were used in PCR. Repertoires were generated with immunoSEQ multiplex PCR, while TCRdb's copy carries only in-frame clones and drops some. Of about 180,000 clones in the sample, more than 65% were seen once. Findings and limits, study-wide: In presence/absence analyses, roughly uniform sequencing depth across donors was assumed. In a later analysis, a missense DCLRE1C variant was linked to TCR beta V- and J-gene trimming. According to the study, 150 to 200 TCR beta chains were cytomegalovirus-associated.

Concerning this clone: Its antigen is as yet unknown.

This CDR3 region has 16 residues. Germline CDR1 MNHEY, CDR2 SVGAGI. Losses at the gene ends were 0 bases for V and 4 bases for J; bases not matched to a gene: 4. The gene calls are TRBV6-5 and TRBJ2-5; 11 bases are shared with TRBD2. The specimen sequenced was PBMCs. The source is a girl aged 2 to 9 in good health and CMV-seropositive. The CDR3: CASSYSRLAGLETQYF. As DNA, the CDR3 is TGTGCCAGCAGTTACTCCCGACTAGCGGGATTAGAGACCCAGTACTTC.